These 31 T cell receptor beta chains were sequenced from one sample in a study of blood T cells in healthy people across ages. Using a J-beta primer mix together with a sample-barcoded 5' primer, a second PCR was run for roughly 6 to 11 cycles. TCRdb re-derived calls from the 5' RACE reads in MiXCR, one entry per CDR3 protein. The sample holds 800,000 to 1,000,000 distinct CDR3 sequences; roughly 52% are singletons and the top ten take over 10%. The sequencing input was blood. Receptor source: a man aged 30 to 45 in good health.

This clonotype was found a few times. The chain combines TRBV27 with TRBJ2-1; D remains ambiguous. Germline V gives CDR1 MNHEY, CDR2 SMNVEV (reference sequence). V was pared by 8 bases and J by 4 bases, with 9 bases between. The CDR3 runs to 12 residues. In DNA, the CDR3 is TGTGCCAGCGGTATAAGTTACAATGAGCAGTTCTTC. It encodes CASGISYNEQFF.

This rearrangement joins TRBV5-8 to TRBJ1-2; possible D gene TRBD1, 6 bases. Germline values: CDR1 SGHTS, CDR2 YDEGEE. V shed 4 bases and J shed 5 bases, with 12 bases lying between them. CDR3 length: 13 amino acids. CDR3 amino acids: CASSATGPYGYTF. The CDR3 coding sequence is TGTGCCAGCAGCGCCACAGGGCCTTATGGCTACACCTTC.

This chain's CDR3 is CASSLTLLAGAYNEQFF. The CDR3 DNA sequence: TGTGCCAGCAGCTTGACACTTCTAGCGGGGGCCTACAATGAGCAGTTCTTC. The chain joins TRBV5-6 to TRBJ2-1, with TRBD2 matching 10 bases. This CDR3 is built from 17 residues. Looked up from germline, CDR1 is SGHDT and CDR2 is YYEEEE. J gave up 2 bases and V 1 base, and 6 bases lay outside the gene matches.

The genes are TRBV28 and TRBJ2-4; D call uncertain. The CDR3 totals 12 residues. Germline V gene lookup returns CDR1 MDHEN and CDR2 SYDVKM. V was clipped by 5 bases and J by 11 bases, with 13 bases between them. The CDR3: CASSPLDGLQYF. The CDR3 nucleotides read TGTGCCAGCAGTCCCCTGGACGGACTTCAGTACTTC.

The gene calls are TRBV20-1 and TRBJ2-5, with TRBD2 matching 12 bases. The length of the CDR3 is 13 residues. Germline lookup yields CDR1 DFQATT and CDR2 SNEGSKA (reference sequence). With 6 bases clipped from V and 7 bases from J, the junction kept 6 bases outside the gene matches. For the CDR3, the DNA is TGCAGTGCCTATATGACTAGCGGGGGGACCCAGTACTTC. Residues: CSAYMTSGGTQYF.

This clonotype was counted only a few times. The CDR3 DNA reads as TGTGCCAGCAGCTCCGGACAGACGAGAACCTACGAGCAGTACTTC. As protein: CASSSGQTRTYEQYF. This chain joins TRBV7-2 and TRBJ2-7, with D possibly being TRBD1 (6 bases). Germline loops: CDR1 SGHTA, CDR2 FQGNSA. V was clipped by 4 bases and J by 2 bases, with 15 bases between them. The CDR3 is 15 residues long.

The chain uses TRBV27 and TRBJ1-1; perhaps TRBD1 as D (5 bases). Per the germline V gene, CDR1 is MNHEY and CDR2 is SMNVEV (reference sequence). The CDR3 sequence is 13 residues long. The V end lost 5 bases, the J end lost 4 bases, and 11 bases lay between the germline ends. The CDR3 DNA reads TGTGCCAGCAGTGTGGGCAGGGCCACTGAAGCTTTCTTT. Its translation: CASSVGRATEAFF.

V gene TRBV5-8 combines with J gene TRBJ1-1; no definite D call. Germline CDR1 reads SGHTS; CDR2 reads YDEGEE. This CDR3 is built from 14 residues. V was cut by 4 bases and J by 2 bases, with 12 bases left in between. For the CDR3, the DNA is TGTGCCAGCAGCCAAAGGGATGGCAACACTGAAGCTTTCTTT. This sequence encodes CASSQRDGNTEAFF.

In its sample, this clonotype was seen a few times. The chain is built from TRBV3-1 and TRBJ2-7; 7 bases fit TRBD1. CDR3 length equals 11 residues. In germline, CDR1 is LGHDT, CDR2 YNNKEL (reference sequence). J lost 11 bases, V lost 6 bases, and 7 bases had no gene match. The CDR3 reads CASSHRDREYF. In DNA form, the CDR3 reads TGTGCCAGCAGTCACCGGGACAGAGAGTACTTC.

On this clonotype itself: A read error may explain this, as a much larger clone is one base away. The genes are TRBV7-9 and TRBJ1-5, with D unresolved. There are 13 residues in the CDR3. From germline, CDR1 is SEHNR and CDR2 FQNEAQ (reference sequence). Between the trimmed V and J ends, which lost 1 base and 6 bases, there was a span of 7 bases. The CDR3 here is CASSLDEAQPQHF. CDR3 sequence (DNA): TGTGCCAGCAGCTTAGATGAGGCTCAGCCCCAGCATTTT.

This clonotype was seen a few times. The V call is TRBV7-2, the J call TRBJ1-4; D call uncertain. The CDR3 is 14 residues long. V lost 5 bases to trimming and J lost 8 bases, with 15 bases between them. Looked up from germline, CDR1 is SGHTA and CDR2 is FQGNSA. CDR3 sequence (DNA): TGTGCCAGCAGCCCGGCTTCAACGGGGGAAAAACTGTTTTTT. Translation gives CASSPASTGEKLFF.

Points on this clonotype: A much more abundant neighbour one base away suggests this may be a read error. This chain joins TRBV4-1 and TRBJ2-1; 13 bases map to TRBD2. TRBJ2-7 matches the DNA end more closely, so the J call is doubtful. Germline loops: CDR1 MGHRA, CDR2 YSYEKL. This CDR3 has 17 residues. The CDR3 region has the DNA TGCGCCAGCAGCCATTCTACTAGCGGGGGGGCCCGGTATGAGCAGTACTTC. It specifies CASSHSTSGGARYEQYF.

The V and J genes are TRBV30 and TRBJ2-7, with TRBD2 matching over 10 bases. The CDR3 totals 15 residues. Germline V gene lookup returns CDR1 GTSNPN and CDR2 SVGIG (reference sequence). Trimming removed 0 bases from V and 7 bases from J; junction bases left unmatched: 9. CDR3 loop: CAWSVGLAGENEQYF. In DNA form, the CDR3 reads TGTGCCTGGAGTGTAGGCCTAGCGGGGGAGAATGAGCAGTACTTC. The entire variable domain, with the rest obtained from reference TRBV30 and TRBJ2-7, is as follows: SQTIHQWPATLVQPVGSPLSLECTVEGTSNPNLYWYRQAAGRGLQLLFYSVGIGQISSEVPQNLSASRPQDRQFILSSKKLLLSDSGFYLCAWSVGLAGENEQYFGPGTRLTVT.

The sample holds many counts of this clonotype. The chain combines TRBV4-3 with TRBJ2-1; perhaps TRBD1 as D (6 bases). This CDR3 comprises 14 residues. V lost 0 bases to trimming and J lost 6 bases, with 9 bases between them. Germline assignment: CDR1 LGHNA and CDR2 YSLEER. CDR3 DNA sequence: TGCGCCAGCAGCCAAGAGACAGGACTCAATGAGCAGTTCTTC. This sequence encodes CASSQETGLNEQFF.

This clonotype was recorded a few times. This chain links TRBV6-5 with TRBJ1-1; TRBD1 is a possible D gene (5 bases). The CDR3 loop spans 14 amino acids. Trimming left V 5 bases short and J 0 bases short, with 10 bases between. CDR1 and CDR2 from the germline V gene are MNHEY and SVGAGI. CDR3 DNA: TGTGCCAGCAGTGATAGGGGCCTGAACACTGAAGCTTTCTTT. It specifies CASSDRGLNTEAFF.

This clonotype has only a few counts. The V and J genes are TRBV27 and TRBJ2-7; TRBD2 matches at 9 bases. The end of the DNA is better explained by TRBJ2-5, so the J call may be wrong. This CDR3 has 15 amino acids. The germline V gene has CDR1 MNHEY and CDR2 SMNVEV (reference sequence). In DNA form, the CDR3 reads TGTGCCAGCAGTTTCAGCGGGGGGTTCGGGGAGACCCAGTACTTC. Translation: CASSFSGGFGETQYF.

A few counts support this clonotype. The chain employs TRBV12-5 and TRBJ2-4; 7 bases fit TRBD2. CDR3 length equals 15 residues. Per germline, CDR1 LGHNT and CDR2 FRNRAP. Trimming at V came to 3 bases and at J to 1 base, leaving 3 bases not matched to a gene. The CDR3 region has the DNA TGTGCTAGTGGTTTAGCCGGGGGGGCCAAAAACATTCAGTACTTC. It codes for CASGLAGGAKNIQYF.

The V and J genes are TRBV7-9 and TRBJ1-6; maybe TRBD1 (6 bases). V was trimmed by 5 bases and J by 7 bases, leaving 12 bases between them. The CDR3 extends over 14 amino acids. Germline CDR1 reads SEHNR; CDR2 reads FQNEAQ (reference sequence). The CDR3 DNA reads TGTGCCAGCAGCCCCGTAACAGGGAATTCACCCCTCCACTTT. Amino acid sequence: CASSPVTGNSPLHF.

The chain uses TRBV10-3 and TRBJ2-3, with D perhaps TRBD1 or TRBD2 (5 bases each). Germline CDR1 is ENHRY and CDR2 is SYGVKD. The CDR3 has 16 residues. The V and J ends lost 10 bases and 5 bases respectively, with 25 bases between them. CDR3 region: CATSTGTSGLGDTQYF. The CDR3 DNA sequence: TGTGCCACTAGTACCGGGACCTCTGGGTTGGGAGATACGCAGTATTTT.

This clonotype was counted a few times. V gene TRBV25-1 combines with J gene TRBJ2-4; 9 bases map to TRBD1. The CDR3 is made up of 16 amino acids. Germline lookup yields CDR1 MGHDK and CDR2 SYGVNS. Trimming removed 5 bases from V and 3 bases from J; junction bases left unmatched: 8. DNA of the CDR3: TGTGCCAGCAGTTGGACGGGACAGGGAGGCAAAAACATTCAGTACTTC. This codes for CASSWTGQGGKNIQYF.

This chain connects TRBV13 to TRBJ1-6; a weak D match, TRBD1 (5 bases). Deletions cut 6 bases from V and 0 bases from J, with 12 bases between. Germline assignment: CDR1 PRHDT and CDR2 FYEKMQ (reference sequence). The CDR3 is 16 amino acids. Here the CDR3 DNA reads TGTGCCAGCAGTCACGCAGGGAGCTCCTATAATTCACCCCTCCACTTT. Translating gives CASSHAGSSYNSPLHF.

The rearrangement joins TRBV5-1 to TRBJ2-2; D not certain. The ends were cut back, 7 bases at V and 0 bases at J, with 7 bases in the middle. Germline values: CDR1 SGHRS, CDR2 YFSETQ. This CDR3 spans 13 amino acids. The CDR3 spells CASGLANTGELFF. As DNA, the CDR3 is TGCGCCAGCGGGCTAGCGAACACCGGGGAGCTGTTTTTT.

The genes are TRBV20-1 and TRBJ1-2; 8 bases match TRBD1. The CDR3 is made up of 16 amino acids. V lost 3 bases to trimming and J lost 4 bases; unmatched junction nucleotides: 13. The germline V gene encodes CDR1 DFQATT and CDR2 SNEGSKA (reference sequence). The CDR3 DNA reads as TGCAGTGCTAGTAGGGTCATGGGGACAGGAATCTATGGCTACACCTTC. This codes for CSASRVMGTGIYGYTF.

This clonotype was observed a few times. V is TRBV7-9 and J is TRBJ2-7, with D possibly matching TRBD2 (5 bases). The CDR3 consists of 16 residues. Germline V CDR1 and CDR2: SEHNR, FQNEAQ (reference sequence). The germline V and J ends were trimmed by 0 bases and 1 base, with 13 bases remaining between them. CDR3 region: CASSLAGSGTSYEQYF. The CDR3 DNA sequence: TGTGCCAGCAGCTTAGCGGGGAGCGGAACATCCTACGAGCAGTACTTC.

CDR3 bases: TGCGCCAGCAGCTTGGACAGGGAGGGCGCCGAGCAGTACTTC. Its protein product is CASSLDREGAEQYF. The rearrangement joins TRBV5-1 to TRBJ2-5, with a tentative D call TRBD2 (7 bases). The J call could be wrong; TRBJ2-7 is a better fit for the DNA end. The CDR3 runs to 14 residues. Germline CDR1 is SGHRS and CDR2 is YFSETQ.

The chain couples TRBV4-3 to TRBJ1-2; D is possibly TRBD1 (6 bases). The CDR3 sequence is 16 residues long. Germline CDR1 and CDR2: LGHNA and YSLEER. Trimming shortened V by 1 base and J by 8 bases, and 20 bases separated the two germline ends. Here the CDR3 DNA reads TGCGCCAGCAGCCAAGTCGGCCTTGGGGGGGCAGGGGGCTACACCTTC. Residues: CASSQVGLGGAGGYTF.

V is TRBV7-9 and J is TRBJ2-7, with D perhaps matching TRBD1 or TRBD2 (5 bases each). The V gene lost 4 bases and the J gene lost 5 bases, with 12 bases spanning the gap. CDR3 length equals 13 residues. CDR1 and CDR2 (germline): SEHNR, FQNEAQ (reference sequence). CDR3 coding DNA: TGTGCCAGCAGCTGCGGCAGGGACCACGAGCAGTACTTC. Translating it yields CASSCGRDHEQYF.

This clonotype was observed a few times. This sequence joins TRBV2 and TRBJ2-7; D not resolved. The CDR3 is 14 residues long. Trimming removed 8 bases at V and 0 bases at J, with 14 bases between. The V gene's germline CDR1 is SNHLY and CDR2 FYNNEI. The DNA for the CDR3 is TGTGCCAGCGGGCAACAGTCCGCCTCCTACGAGCAGTACTTC. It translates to CASGQQSASYEQYF.

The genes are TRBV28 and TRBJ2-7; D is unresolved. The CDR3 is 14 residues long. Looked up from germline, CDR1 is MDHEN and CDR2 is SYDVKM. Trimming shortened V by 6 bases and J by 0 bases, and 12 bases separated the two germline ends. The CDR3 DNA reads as TGTGCCAGCAGGAGCTCCGGACCCTCCTACGAGCAGTACTTC. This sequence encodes CASRSSGPSYEQYF.

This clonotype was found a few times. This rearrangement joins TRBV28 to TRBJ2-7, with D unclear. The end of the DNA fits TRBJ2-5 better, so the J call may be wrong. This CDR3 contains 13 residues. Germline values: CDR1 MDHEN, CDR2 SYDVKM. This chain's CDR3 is CASSLAPRETQYF. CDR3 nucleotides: TGTGCCAGCAGTCTTGCCCCCAGGGAGACCCAGTACTTC.

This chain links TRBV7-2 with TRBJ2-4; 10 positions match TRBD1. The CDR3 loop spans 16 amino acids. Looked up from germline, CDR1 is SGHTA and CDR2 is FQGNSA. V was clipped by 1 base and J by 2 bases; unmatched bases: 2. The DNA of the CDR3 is TGTGCCAGCAGCTTAGAAGACAGGGGGCCCAAAAACATTCAGTACTTC. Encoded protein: CASSLEDRGPKNIQYF.